A selection of T cell receptor beta chains follows, all from one sample in a study of cytomegalovirus exposure and HLA in healthy donors. Sequencing used immunoSEQ multiplex PCR; TCRdb keeps in-frame clones, though not all of them. The sample lists some 100,000 clones; 65% to 80% were seen once. The specimen sequenced was PBMCs. These TCRs come from a woman aged 45-65 years in good health and CMV-seropositive. Both conserved end residues are part of each CDR3. A D gene is named only where the DNA matches it firmly. For some rows the clone size is stated as once, few or many, or as a class when expanded; others skip it.

size: -
D: -
J: TRBJ1-1
V: TRBV9
CDR3: CASREGNTEAFF
DNA: TGTGCCAGCAGAGAGGGTAACACTGAAGCTTTCTTT

size: -
D: -
J: TRBJ1-5
V: TRBV6-1
CDR3: CASSDAASQPQHF
DNA: TGTGCCAGCAGTGACGCGGCAAGTCAGCCCCAGCATTTT

size: -
D: TRBD1
J: TRBJ1-5
V: TRBV6-5
CDR3: CASSLGQGRNQPQHF
DNA: TGTGCCAGCAGTCTGGGACAGGGTCGCAATCAGCCCCAGCATTTT

size: -
D: TRBD1
J: TRBJ2-7
V: TRBV9
CDR3: CASSGGQGAREQYF
DNA: TGTGCCAGCAGCGGAGGACAGGGGGCTCGTGAGCAGTACTTC

size: -
D: -
J: TRBJ2-7
V: TRBV7-7
CDR3: CASSLRLFSYEQYF
DNA: TGTGCCAGCAGCTTACGACTTTTTTCCTACGAGCAGTACTTC

size: -
D: -
J: TRBJ1-5
V: TRBV27
CDR3: CASSPQGSNQPQHF
DNA: TGTGCCAGCAGTCCGCAGGGGAGCAATCAGCCCCAGCATTTT

size: -
D: -
J: TRBJ2-7
V: TRBV5-1
CDR3: CASRTAGGIDEQYF
DNA: TGCGCCTCCCGGACGGCAGGGGGGATCGACGAGCAGTACTTC

size: -
D: -
J: TRBJ1-1
V: TRBV15
CDR3: CATSWANTEAFF
DNA: TGTGCCACCAGCTGGGCGAACACTGAAGCTTTCTTT

size: few
D: -
J: TRBJ1-5
V: TRBV6-1
CDR3: CASRQGSNQPQHF
DNA: TGTGCCAGTAGGCAGGGGAGCAATCAGCCCCAGCATTTT

size: -
D: -
J: TRBJ1-5
V: TRBV29-1
CDR3: CSVTLDRSNQPQHF
DNA: TGCAGCGTCACACTGGACAGAAGCAATCAGCCCCAGCATTTT

size: few
D: TRBD2
J: TRBJ2-1
V: TRBV11-2
CDR3: CASSLGPSGYNEQFF
DNA: TGTGCCAGCAGCTTAGGCCCTAGCGGTTACAATGAGCAGTTCTTC

size: -
D: TRBD2
J: TRBJ2-3
V: TRBV2
CDR3: CASSPAGTSGKYKSDTQYF
DNA: TGTGCCAGCAGCCCTGCCGGGACTAGCGGGAAGTATAAATCAGATACGCAGTATTTT

size: -
D: -
J: TRBJ1-4
V: TRBV18
CDR3: CASSPSGETGLNEKLFF
DNA: TGTGCCAGCTCACCATCGGGGGAAACCGGTCTTAATGAAAAACTGTTTTTT

size: -
D: -
J: TRBJ2-7
V: TRBV5-4
CDR3: CASSLQPVREQYF
DNA: TGTGCCAGCAGCTTACAACCAGTGAGGGAGCAGTACTTC

size: -
D: -
J: TRBJ1-3
V: TRBV5-1
CDR3: CASSDSTGHSGNTIYF
DNA: TGCGCCAGCAGCGACTCGACAGGCCACTCTGGAAACACCATATATTTT

size: -
D: -
J: TRBJ2-5
V: TRBV6-6
CDR3: CASSLLEYETQYF
DNA: TGTGCCAGCAGTTTACTAGAGTACGAGACCCAGTACTTC

size: -
D: -
J: TRBJ2-5
V: TRBV4-2
CDR3: CASSQVTRGQETQYF
DNA: TGTGCCAGCAGCCAAGTAACGCGTGGTCAAGAGACCCAGTACTTC

size: -
D: -
J: TRBJ2-5
V: TRBV5-1
CDR3: CASSLEVQGAETQYF
DNA: TGCGCCAGCAGCTTGGAGGTACAGGGAGCAGAGACCCAGTACTTC

size: -
D: -
J: TRBJ1-1
V: TRBV4-1
CDR3: CASSQEQGPTEAFF
DNA: TGCGCCAGCAGCCAAGAACAGGGCCCCACTGAAGCTTTCTTT

size: once
D: -
J: TRBJ1-2
V: TRBV18
CDR3: CASSPNVQEPGGYTF
DNA: TGTGCCAGCTCACCGAACGTTCAGGAACCTGGTGGCTACACCTTC

size: few
D: -
J: TRBJ2-4
V: TRBV5-6
CDR3: CASSLDRINIQYF
DNA: TGTGCCAGCAGCTTGGACAGAATAAACATTCAGTACTTC

size: -
D: TRBD1
J: TRBJ2-4
V: TRBV5-4
CDR3: CASSSPGQVPLQYF
DNA: TGTGCCAGCAGCTCACCGGGACAGGTCCCTCTGCAGTACTTC

size: -
D: TRBD1
J: TRBJ2-3
V: TRBV5-1
CDR3: CASSSIWDSPGTDTQYF
DNA: TGCGCCAGCAGCTCGATATGGGACAGCCCGGGGACAGATACGCAGTATTTT

size: -
D: -
J: TRBJ1-4
V: TRBV18
CDR3: CASSPGGAPTNEKLFF
DNA: TGTGCCAGCTCACCAGGAGGCGCCCCAACTAATGAAAAACTGTTTTTT

size: -
D: TRBD1
J: TRBJ1-1
V: TRBV29-1
CDR3: CSVEGGTVNEAFF
DNA: TGCAGCGTTGAAGGGGGGACAGTAAATGAAGCTTTCTTT

size: -
D: TRBD2
J: TRBJ2-3
V: TRBV5-1
CDR3: CASSFWTSGADTQYF
DNA: TGCGCCAGCAGCTTCTGGACTAGCGGGGCAGATACGCAGTATTTT

size: once
D: -
J: TRBJ2-1
V: TRBV2
CDR3: CASSPSAYNEQFF
DNA: TGTGCCAGCAGTCCCTCCGCCTATAATGAGCAGTTCTTC

size: -
D: -
J: TRBJ2-4
V: TRBV27
CDR3: CASSLSGGFGAQGTKNIQYF
DNA: TGTGCCAGCAGTTTATCGGGGGGTTTTGGGGCTCAAGGCACCAAAAACATTCAGTACTTC

size: once
D: -
J: TRBJ1-5
V: TRBV5-8
CDR3: CASSFINQPQHF
DNA: TGTGCCAGCAGTTTTATCAATCAGCCCCAGCATTTT

size: few
D: -
J: TRBJ2-5
V: TRBV2
CDR3: CASIQVGTQYF
DNA: TGTGCCAGCATTCAGGTCGGGACCCAGTACTTC

size: -
D: -
J: TRBJ2-3
V: TRBV5-1
CDR3: CASSLSHAGTDTQYF
DNA: TGCGCCAGCAGCTTATCACATGCGGGGACAGATACGCAGTATTTT

size: -
D: -
J: TRBJ2-7
V: TRBV10-1
CDR3: CATGDSYEQYF
DNA: TGCGCCACCGGGGACTCCTACGAGCAGTACTTC

size: -
D: TRBD1
J: TRBJ1-5
V: TRBV6-1
CDR3: CASSVSGTGDNSNQPQHF
DNA: TGTGCCAGCAGTGTTTCCGGGACAGGGGATAATAGCAATCAGCCCCAGCATTTT

size: -
D: TRBD1
J: TRBJ1-1
V: TRBV19
CDR3: CATEIRRQGRGTEAFF
DNA: TGTGCCACCGAAATTAGAAGACAGGGAAGGGGGACTGAAGCTTTCTTT

size: -
D: -
J: TRBJ1-1
V: TRBV4-1
CDR3: CASSQRRPAQGLNTEAFF
DNA: TGCGCCAGCAGCCAAAGAAGACCCGCCCAGGGGCTAAACACTGAAGCTTTCTTT

size: -
D: TRBD1
J: TRBJ1-1
V: TRBV6-5
CDR3: CASSRTQGSRTEAFF
DNA: TGTGCCAGCAGTCGGACACAGGGGTCAAGAACTGAAGCTTTCTTT

size: -
D: -
J: TRBJ1-4
V: TRBV6-1
CDR3: CASSEVPGRGEKLFF
DNA: TGTGCCAGCAGTGAGGTTCCAGGCAGGGGTGAAAAACTGTTTTTT

size: -
D: TRBD1
J: TRBJ2-2
V: TRBV2
CDR3: CASHRTGLTGELFF
DNA: TGTGCCAGCCATAGGACAGGTCTCACCGGGGAGCTGTTTTTT

size: -
D: -
J: TRBJ1-2
V: TRBV2
CDR3: CASSSGMANYGYTF
DNA: TGTGCCAGCAGTTCGGGGATGGCAAACTATGGCTACACCTTC

size: -
D: -
J: TRBJ1-5
V: TRBV19
CDR3: CASTLGGGWPQHF
DNA: TGTGCCAGTACCCTAGGGGGGGGCTGGCCCCAGCATTTT

size: few
D: TRBD2
J: TRBJ2-1
V: TRBV2
CDR3: CASSPTVAGGSPRYNEQFF
DNA: TGTGCCAGCAGCCCGACGGTAGCGGGAGGGTCCCCTCGCTACAATGAGCAGTTCTTC

size: few
D: -
J: TRBJ1-4
V: TRBV4-2
CDR3: CASSQGQDANEKLFF
DNA: TGTGCCAGCAGCCAAGGACAGGACGCTAATGAAAAACTGTTTTTT

size: -
D: -
J: TRBJ1-1
V: TRBV7-6
CDR3: CASSPVVGTEAFF
DNA: TGTGCCAGCAGCCCCGTGGTCGGCACTGAAGCTTTCTTT

size: -
D: -
J: TRBJ2-1
V: TRBV29-1
CDR3: CSSQNGYSEYNEQFF
DNA: TGCAGCTCTCAAAACGGGTATTCGGAGTACAATGAGCAGTTCTTC

size: -
D: -
J: TRBJ1-5
V: TRBV5-4
CDR3: CASSLRGGLYQPQHF
DNA: TGTGCCAGCAGTCTAAGGGGGGGGCTGTATCAGCCCCAGCATTTT

size: -
D: -
J: TRBJ1-1
V: TRBV28
CDR3: CASSLPSTGFEAFF
DNA: TGTGCCAGCAGTTTACCCTCTACGGGGTTTGAAGCTTTCTTT